This passage covers 11 T cell receptor beta chains from one sample sequenced in a study of tumor and adjacent non-tumor tissue in lung cancer. This sample's RNA came from whole unsorted tissue. The library came from three nested PCR rounds adapted from ARM-PCR protocols. TCRdb itself ran the multiplex PCR reads through MiXCR, one entry per CDR3 protein. This table holds fewer than 120,000 distinct CDR3 sequences, 84% found once. Sequencing used lung tumor tissue. The receptors originated from a man aged 65-85 years with non-small cell lung cancer.

This clonotype appeared a single time. The chain recombines TRBV6-1 with TRBJ2-3; 7 bases fit TRBD2. CDR1 and CDR2 (germline): MNHNS, SASEGT. CDR3 length: 17 residues. J gave up 1 base and V 7 bases, and 14 bases lay outside the gene matches. CDR3 in amino acids: CASNGLVGGGGTDTQYF. DNA of the CDR3: TGTGCCAGCAATGGGCTAGTGGGTGGGGGGGGCACAGATACGCAGTATTTT.

The V and J genes are TRBV7-2 and TRBJ2-5; tentative D call: TRBD2 (7 bases). With 2 bases removed from V and 2 bases from J, the gap between germline ends came to 15 bases. Germline V gene data show CDR1 as SGHTA and CDR2 as FQGNSA. The length of the CDR3 is 16 residues. The CDR3 coding sequence is TGTGCCAGCAGCTTACTGCCGGGGGGCATTCAAGAGACCCAGTACTTC. Its translation is CASSLLPGGIQETQYF.

Worth noting for this clonotype: Being one base from a much bigger clone, this may be a read error. The V gene is TRBV5-1, the J gene TRBJ1-1; 7 bases line up with TRBD1. Germline CDR1 is SGHRS and CDR2 is YFSETQ. This CDR3 is 15 amino acids long. The CDR3 is CVSSPGDRWNTEAFF. The CDR3 region has the DNA TGCGTCAGCAGCCCAGGGGACAGATGGAACACTGAAGCTTTCTTT.

The table lists this clonotype with a count of one. The junction differs from germline at one of its ends, possibly a read error. V is TRBV11-2 and J is TRBJ2-7, with 9 bases lining up with TRBD2. Germline lookup yields CDR1 SGHAT and CDR2 FQNNGV. The CDR3 runs 14 residues. Here the CDR3 DNA reads TGTGCCATCAGCAGGAGCGGGGGGACCTACGAGCAGTACTTC. This gives the protein CAISRSGGTYEQYF.

On this clonotype: A read error may account for a junction end that differs from germline. V usage is TRBV28 and J usage is TRBJ2-7; 9 positions match TRBD1. CDR1 and CDR2 from the germline V gene are MDHEN and SYDVKM. The CDR3 totals 16 residues. CDR3 nucleotide sequence: TGTGTCAGCATTCCTTGGGGGGGACAGGGCTCCTACGAGCAGTACTTC. Its protein product is CVSIPWGGQGSYEQYF.

With respect to this clonotype: One end of the junction varies from germline; a read error may be responsible. The chain carries TRBV6-1 and TRBJ1-2; 7 nucleotides align to TRBD1. The CDR3 loop spans 13 amino acids. CDR1 is MNHNS, CDR2 SASEGT, per germline. Here the CDR3 reads CPSSEVRGFGYTF. The DNA for the CDR3 is TGTCCCAGCAGTGAAGTCAGGGGGTTTGGCTACACCTTC.

A word on this clonotype: One end of the junction fails to match germline, which may point to a read error. The rearrangement uses TRBV25-1 and TRBJ2-7, with 8 bases fitting TRBD2. This CDR3 contains 15 residues. Germline V lookup: CDR1 MGHDK, CDR2 SYGVNS. The CDR3 nucleotides are TGTGCCAGCAGTGGGTTTGGACTAGCCTCCTACGAGCAGAACTTC. This translates into CASSGFGLASYEQNF.

The V and J genes are TRBV6-6 and TRBJ2-3, with D unclear. The V and J ends lost 7 bases and 5 bases respectively, with 13 bases between them. Looked up from germline, CDR1 is MNHNY and CDR2 is SVGAGI (reference sequence). CDR3 length: 13 residues. CDR3 DNA: TGTGCCAGCAATCCATATCTGAGAGATACGCAGTATTTT. Translated: CASNPYLRDTQYF.

Concerning this clonotype: This may arise from a read error, as a much more abundant clone is one base away. The chain joins TRBV6-6 to TRBJ2-7; TRBD1 is a possible D gene (5 bases). Germline V gene data show CDR1 as MNHNY and CDR2 as SVGAGI (reference sequence). The CDR3 extends over 14 amino acids. This CDR3 is CAGSWVRTSYEQYF. The CDR3 DNA reads as TGTGCCGGCAGTTGGGTCAGGACATCCTACGAGCAGTACTTC.

This clonotype was recorded a few times. A single base separates this from a much larger clone, so it may be a read error. V is TRBV7-9 and J is TRBJ1-1; 7 bases map to TRBD1. The CDR3 loop spans 13 amino acids. CDR1 SEHNR and CDR2 FQNEAQ come from the germline V gene (reference sequence). The CDR3 DNA sequence: TGTGTCAGCAGCTCTCCGGGACAGAGCAAAGCTTTCTTT. Its protein product is CVSSSPGQSKAFF.

Details on this clonotype: Germline and junction disagree at one end, which may indicate a read error. CDR3 DNA sequence: TGCGCCGGCAGCCAATTGGGACTAGCTGGAGTTGAGACCCTGTACTTC. This codes for CAGSQLGLAGVETLYF. The chain employs TRBV4-1 and TRBJ2-5; 9 nucleotides line up with TRBD2. CDR3 size: 16 residues. Germline CDR1 reads MGHRA; CDR2 reads YSYEKL.